The 12 T cell receptor beta chains below come from one sample, sequenced in a study of shared clonotypes between healthy human individuals. The naive CD8 population came from CD45RO-negative cells selected for CCR7, without terminally differentiated effector memory CD45RA+ cells. Assay: immunoSEQ multiplex PCR; the TCRdb copy retains only in-frame clones and omits some. The sample records roughly 2,000,000 clones, roughly 95% being singletons. The sequenced sample was naive CD8+ T cells sorted from blood. The receptors derive from a man aged 18-30 years in good health.

V and J are TRBV15 and TRBJ2-7; 12 positions agree with TRBD2. The CDR3 sequence is 15 residues long. Germline assignment: CDR1 LNHNV and CDR2 YYDKDF (reference sequence). The junction had 7 bases not matched to a gene; V was cut back by 10 bases and J by 0 bases. This CDR3 reads CARGLAGPSSYEQYF. The CDR3 nucleotides read TGTGCCAGAGGACTAGCGGGACCAAGCTCCTACGAGCAGTACTTC.

V is TRBV18 and J is TRBJ2-5, with a possible D match to TRBD1 (6 bases). The germline CDR1 and CDR2 sequences are KGHSH and LQKENI. The V and J ends lost 6 bases and 1 base respectively, with 12 bases between them. This CDR3 has 14 residues. Here the CDR3 reads CASSSDRAQETQYF. The DNA of the CDR3 is TGTGCCAGCTCTTCGGACAGAGCCCAAGAGACCCAGTACTTC.

This chain links TRBV19 with TRBJ2-1, with D perhaps matching TRBD1 or TRBD2 (5 bases each). Germline CDR1 reads LNHDA; CDR2 reads SQIVND (reference sequence). The CDR3 length is 13 residues. In DNA form, the CDR3 reads TGTTCAACCCGAGGGGACTCCTACAATGAGCAGTTCTTC. It translates to CSTRGDSYNEQFF. The entire variable domain, with the rest obtained from reference TRBV19 and TRBJ2-1, is as follows: DGGITQSPKYLFRKEGQNVTLSCEQNLNHDAMYWYRQDPGQGLRLIYYSQIVNDFQKGDIAEGYSVSREKKESFPLTVTSAQKNPTAFYLCSTRGDSYNEQFFGPGTRLTVL.

The J gene is TRBJ2-2, the V gene TRBV6-5; D may be TRBD1 or TRBD2 (5 bases each). Germline V gene lookup returns CDR1 MNHEY and CDR2 SVGAGI. V was trimmed by 0 bases and J by 7 bases, leaving 9 bases between them. CDR3 length equals 14 residues. The CDR3, as DNA: TGTGCCAGCAGTTACTCAGAGGGGATCGGGGAGCTGTTTTTT. Translated: CASSYSEGIGELFF.

The chain links TRBV10-1 to TRBJ2-3; D is uncertain. The CDR3 is 14 amino acids. Per the germline V gene, CDR1 is WNHNN and CDR2 is SYGVQD (reference sequence). The V end was cut by 6 bases, the J end by 5 bases, with 15 bases between. The CDR3 is CASSPLSTIDTQYF. The CDR3, as DNA: TGCGCCAGCAGCCCCCTTTCTACTATAGATACGCAGTATTTT.

J is TRBJ2-2 and V is TRBV7-6, with D maybe TRBD2 (7 bases). The ends were cut back, 5 bases at V and 5 bases at J, with 15 bases in the middle. From germline, CDR1 is SGHVS and CDR2 FNYEAQ. CDR3 size: 15 residues. CDR3 amino acids: CASSHSRGGTGELFF. Written as DNA, the CDR3 is TGTGCCAGCAGCCATTCGAGGGGGGGGACCGGGGAGCTGTTTTTT.

CDR3 sequence reads: CASSERVWGSGANVLTF. CDR3 nucleotides: TGCGCCAGCAGCGAGAGGGTTTGGGGCTCTGGGGCCAACGTCCTGACTTTC. This chain joins TRBV4-1 and TRBJ2-6; weak D call: TRBD2 (5 bases). The CDR3 loop spans 17 amino acids. Germline V gene lookup returns CDR1 MGHRA and CDR2 YSYEKL. Trimming removed 5 bases at V and 0 bases at J, with 14 bases between.

The chain's CDR3 is CASGTGTGFYEQYF. The CDR3 coding sequence is TGTGCCAGCGGAACCGGGACAGGATTTTACGAGCAGTACTTC. V and J are TRBV9 and TRBJ2-7, with TRBD1 matching over 8 bases. The CDR3 runs 14 residues. With 7 bases clipped from V and 4 bases from J, the junction kept 10 bases outside the gene matches. Germline V CDR1 and CDR2: SGDLS, YYNGEE.

This sequence joins TRBV27 and TRBJ2-3; D is uncertain. Germline values: CDR1 MNHEY, CDR2 SMNVEV (reference sequence). Trimming pared 5 bases from V and 1 base from J, leaving 13 bases between. CDR3 length: 15 residues. CDR3 sequence (DNA): TGTGCCAGCAGTCCGGGTCTTTACCGCACAGATACGCAGTATTTT. Translation: CASSPGLYRTDTQYF.

The rearrangement joins TRBV6-1 to TRBJ2-7, with 7 bases aligning to TRBD2. The J segment lost 6 bases and the V segment lost 2 bases, leaving 4 bases of the junction unmatched. Germline values: CDR1 MNHNS, CDR2 SASEGT. The CDR3 has 13 amino acids. The CDR3 loop reads CASSERGVGEQYF. CDR3 sequence (DNA): TGTGCCAGCAGTGAACGGGGGGTAGGCGAGCAGTACTTC.

This sequence joins TRBV21-1 and TRBJ1-2; the DNA was not used to check the table's D call, TRBD1. TRBV21-1 is annotated as a pseudogene. The CDR3 sequence is 16 residues long. The CDR3 bases are TGTGCCAGCAGCAGGGCAGGGGCTGCTCCAGGGGATGGCTACACCTTC. Residues: CASSRAGAAPGDGYTF.

The chain has TRBV4-3 and TRBJ1-1; D is perhaps TRBD1 (6 bases). Trimming left V 0 bases short and J 1 base short, with 12 bases between. Germline V gives CDR1 LGHNA, CDR2 YSLEER. This CDR3 spans 16 amino acids. DNA of the CDR3: TGCGCCAGCAGCCAAGATAGGGGGTTCCGGAACACTGAAGCTTTCTTT. This codes for CASSQDRGFRNTEAFF.